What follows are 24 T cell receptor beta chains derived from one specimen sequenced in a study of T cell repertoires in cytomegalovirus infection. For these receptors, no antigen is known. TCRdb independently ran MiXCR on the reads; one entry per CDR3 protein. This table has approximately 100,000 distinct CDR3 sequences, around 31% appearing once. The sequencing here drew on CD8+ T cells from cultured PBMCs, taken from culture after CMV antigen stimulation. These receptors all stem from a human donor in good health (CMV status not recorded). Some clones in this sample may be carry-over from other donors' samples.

Here the CDR3 DNA reads TGTGCCAGCAGCTTAGCACCCGGACAGGTTCTTGGCCCGGGGGCCAACGTCCTGACTTTC. It translates to CASSLAPGQVLGPGANVLTF. The chain carries TRBV7-6 and TRBJ2-6, with TRBD1 identical over 7 bases. The germline CDR1 and CDR2 sequences are SGHVS and FNYEAQ. J lost 4 bases, V lost 0 bases, and 15 bases had no gene match. The CDR3 spans 20 residues.

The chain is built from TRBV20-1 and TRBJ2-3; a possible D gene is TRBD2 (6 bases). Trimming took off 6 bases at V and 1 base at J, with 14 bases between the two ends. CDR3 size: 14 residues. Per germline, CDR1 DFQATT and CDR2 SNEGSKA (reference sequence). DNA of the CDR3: TGCAGTGCATGGGCGGGGATGGGCACAGATACGCAGTATTTT. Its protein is CSAWAGMGTDTQYF.

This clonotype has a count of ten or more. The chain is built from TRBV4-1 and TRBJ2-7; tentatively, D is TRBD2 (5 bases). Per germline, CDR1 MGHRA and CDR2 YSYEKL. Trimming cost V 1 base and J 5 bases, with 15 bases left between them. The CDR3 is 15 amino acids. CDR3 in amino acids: CASSQASRAGHEQYF. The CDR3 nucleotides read TGCGCCAGCAGCCAAGCTAGCCGTGCAGGTCACGAGCAGTACTTC.

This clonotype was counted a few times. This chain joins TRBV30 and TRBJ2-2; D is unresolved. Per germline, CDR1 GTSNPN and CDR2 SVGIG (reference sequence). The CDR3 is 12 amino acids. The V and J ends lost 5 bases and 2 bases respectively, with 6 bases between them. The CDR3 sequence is CAWSINTGELFF. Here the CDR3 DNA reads TGTGCCTGGTCAATTAACACCGGGGAGCTGTTTTTT.

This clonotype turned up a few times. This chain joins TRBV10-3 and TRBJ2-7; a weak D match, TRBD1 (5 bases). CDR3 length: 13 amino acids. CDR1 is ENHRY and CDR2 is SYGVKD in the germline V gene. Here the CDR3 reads CALRPGSSYEQYF. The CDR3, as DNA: TGTGCGCTACGGCCAGGGTCCTCCTACGAGCAGTACTTC.

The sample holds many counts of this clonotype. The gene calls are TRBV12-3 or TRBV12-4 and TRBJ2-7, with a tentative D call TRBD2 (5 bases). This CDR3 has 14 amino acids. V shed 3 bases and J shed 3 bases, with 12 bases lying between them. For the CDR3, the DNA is TGTGCCAGCAGTTTCCGAGGGTACGACTACGAGCAGTACTTC. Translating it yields CASSFRGYDYEQYF.

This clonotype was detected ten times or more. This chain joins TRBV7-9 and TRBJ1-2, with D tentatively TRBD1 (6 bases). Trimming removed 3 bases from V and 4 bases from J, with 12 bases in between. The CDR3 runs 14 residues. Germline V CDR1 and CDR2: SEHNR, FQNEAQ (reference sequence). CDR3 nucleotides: TGTGCCAGCAGCTTGTCAGGGGTGTCCTATGGCTACACCTTC. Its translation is CASSLSGVSYGYTF.

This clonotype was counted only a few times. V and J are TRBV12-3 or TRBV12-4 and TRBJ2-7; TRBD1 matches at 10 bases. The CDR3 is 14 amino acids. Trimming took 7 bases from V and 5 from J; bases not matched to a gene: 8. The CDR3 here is CASTRDRGGHEQYF. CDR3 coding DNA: TGTGCCAGCACCCGGGACAGGGGAGGCCACGAGCAGTACTTC.

The CDR3 sequence: CASSSIYPTTGGEQYF. The CDR3 nucleotides read TGTGCCAGCAGTTCTATATACCCAACCACAGGGGGCGAGCAGTACTTC. The chain has TRBV27 and TRBJ2-7, with 8 bases fitting TRBD1. The CDR3 spans 16 residues. V shed 4 bases, J shed 6 bases, and the junction held 14 bases outside the gene matches. The germline V gene encodes CDR1 MNHEY and CDR2 SMNVEV (reference sequence).

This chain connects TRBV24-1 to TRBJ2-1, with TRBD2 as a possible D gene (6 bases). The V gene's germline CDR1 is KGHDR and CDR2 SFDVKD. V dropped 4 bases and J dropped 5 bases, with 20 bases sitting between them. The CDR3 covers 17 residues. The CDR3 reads CATSDRRGQPSNNEQFF. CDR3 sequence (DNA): TGTGCCACCAGTGACCGGCGGGGCCAACCTTCCAACAATGAGCAGTTCTTC.

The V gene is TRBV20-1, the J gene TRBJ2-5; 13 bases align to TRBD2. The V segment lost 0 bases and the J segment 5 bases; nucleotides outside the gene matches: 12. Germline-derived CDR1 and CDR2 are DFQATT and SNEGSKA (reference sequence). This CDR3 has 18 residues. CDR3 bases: TGCAGTGCTAGAGACCTTTTCCAGACTAGCGGGGGGATCGAGACCCAGTACTTC. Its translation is CSARDLFQTSGGIETQYF.

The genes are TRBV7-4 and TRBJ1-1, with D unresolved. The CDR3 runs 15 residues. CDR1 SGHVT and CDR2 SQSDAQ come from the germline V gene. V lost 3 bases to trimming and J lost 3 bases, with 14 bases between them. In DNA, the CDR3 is TGTGCCAGCAGCTTCCTGGCAGAGCTTTACACTGAAGCTTTCTTT. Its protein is CASSFLAELYTEAFF.

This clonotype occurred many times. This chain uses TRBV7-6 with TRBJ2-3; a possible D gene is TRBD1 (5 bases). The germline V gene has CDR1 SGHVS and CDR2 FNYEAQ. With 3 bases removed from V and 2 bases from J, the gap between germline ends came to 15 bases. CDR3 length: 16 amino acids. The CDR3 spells CASSLTGHDPTDTQYF. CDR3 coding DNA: TGTGCCAGCAGCTTGACCGGACACGACCCCACAGATACGCAGTATTTT.

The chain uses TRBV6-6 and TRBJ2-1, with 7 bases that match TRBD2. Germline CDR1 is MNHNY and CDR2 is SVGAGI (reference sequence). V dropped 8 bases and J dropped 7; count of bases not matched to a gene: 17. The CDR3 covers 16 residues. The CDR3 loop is CASAIFLGEGENEQFF. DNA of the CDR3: TGTGCCAGCGCAATATTCCTTGGGGAGGGAGAGAATGAGCAGTTCTTC.

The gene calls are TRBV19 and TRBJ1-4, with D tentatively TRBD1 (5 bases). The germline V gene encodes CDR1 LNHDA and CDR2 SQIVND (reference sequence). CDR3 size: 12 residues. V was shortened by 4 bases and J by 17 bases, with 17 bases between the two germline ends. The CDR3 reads CASSTTTGGRFF. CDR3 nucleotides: TGTGCCAGTAGTACCACTACAGGTGGACGATTTTTT.

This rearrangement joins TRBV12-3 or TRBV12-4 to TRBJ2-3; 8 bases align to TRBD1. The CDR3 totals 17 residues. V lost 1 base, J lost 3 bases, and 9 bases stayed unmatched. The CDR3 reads CASSLEIGQGGTDTQYF. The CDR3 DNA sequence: TGTGCCAGCAGTTTAGAGATTGGACAGGGAGGAACAGATACGCAGTATTTT.

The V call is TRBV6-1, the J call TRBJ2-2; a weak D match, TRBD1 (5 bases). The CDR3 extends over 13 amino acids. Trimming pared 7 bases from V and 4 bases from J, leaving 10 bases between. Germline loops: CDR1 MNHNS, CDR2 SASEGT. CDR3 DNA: TGTGCCAGCACAGGGTTGGTCACCGGGGAGCTGTTTTTT. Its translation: CASTGLVTGELFF.

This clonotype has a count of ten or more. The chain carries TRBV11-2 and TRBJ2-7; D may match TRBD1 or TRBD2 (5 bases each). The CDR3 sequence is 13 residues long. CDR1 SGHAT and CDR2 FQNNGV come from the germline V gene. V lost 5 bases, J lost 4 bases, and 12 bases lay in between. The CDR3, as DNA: TGTGCCAGCAGCCTCGGGACCGTATACGAGCAGTACTTC. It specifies CASSLGTVYEQYF.

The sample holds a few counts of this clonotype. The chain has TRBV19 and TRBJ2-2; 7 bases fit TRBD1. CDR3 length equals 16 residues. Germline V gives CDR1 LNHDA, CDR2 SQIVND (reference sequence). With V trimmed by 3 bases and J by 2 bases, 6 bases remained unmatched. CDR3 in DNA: TGTGCCAGTAGTATTGAAGGGGACAGAAACACCGGGGAGCTGTTTTTT. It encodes CASSIEGDRNTGELFF.

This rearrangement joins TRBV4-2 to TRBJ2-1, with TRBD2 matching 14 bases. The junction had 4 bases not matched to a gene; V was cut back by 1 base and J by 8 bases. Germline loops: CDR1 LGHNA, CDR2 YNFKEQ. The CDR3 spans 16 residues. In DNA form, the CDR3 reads TGTGCCAGCAGCCAAGTGACTAGCGGGGGGGCGGATGAGCAGTTCTTC. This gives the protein CASSQVTSGGADEQFF.

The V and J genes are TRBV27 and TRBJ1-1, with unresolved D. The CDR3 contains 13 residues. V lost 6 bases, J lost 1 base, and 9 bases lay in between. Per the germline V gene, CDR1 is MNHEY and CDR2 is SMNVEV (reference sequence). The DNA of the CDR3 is TGTGCCAGCAGGTGGACGGGGAACACTGAAGCTTTCTTT. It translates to CASRWTGNTEAFF.

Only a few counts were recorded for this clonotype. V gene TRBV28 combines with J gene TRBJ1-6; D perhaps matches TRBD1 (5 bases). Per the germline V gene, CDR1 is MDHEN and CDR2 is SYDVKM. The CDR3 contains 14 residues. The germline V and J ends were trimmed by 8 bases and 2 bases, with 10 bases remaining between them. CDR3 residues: CASAGVTYNSPLHF. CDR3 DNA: TGTGCCAGCGCGGGGGTTACCTATAATTCACCCCTCCACTTT.

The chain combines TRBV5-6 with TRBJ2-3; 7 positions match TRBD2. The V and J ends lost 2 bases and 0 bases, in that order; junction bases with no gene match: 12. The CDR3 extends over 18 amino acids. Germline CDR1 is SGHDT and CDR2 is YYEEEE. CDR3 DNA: TGTGCCAGCAGCTTACCCACTCGGGGGGAACAAAGCACAGATACGCAGTATTTT. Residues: CASSLPTRGEQSTDTQYF.

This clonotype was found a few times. The CDR3 sequence is CASSWQGHGYTF. DNA of the CDR3: TGTGCCAGCAGCTGGCAGGGGCATGGCTACACCTTC. The V gene is TRBV5-6, the J gene TRBJ1-2, with a weak D call TRBD1 (6 bases). Germline values: CDR1 SGHDT, CDR2 YYEEEE. Between the trimmed V and J ends, which lost 3 bases and 6 bases, there was a span of 9 bases. The CDR3 sequence is 12 residues long.